Shown below are 31 T cell receptor beta chains from a single sample sequenced in a study of control samples from healthy donors and cancer patients. Assay used: immunoSEQ multiplex PCR; TCRdb lists only in-frame clones, some missing. The sample shows more than 95,000 clones, around 87% of them seen only once. The sample taken for sequencing was blood. The receptors shown here come from a man between 60 and 75 years old in good health.

The chain employs TRBV28 and TRBJ2-7, with a tentative D call TRBD2 (6 bases). Germline V gene data show CDR1 as MDHEN and CDR2 as SYDVKM. The CDR3 length is 15 residues. The V end was cut by 6 bases, the J end by 2 bases, with 17 bases between. This CDR3 is CASRPAGTGAYEQYF. Written as DNA, the CDR3 is TGTGCCAGCAGGCCGGCAGGGACTGGGGCCTACGAGCAGTACTTC.

The rearrangement joins TRBV7-9 to TRBJ1-2; D not certain. The CDR3 is 14 residues long. V was pared by 3 bases and J by 8 bases, with 16 bases between. The germline CDR1 and CDR2 sequences are SEHNR and FQNEAQ (reference sequence). For the CDR3, the DNA is TGTGCCAGCAGCTTGCCAGTGGGCCTGGAGGGCTACACCTTC. Its translation: CASSLPVGLEGYTF.

V and J are TRBV24-1 and TRBJ2-1; 8 bases are shared with TRBD1. V lost 1 base, J lost 4 bases, and 5 bases stayed unmatched. Germline loops: CDR1 KGHDR, CDR2 SFDVKD. The CDR3 consists of 16 residues. In nucleotides, the CDR3 is TGTGCCACCAGTGATTTTGGTCAGGGGGCTTACAATGAGCAGTTCTTC. Protein product: CATSDFGQGAYNEQFF.

The chain joins TRBV7-8 to TRBJ1-1, with a weak D call TRBD1 (6 bases). Germline V CDR1 and CDR2: SGHVS, FQNEAQ. V gave up 5 bases and J gave up 5 bases, with 18 bases separating them. The length of the CDR3 is 15 residues. In DNA form, the CDR3 reads TGTGCCAGCAGCCACACATGGGGGCGTAGGACTGAAGCTTTCTTT. This codes for CASSHTWGRRTEAFF.

The chain combines TRBV27 with TRBJ2-7; 8 bases agree with TRBD1. The germline V gene has CDR1 MNHEY and CDR2 SMNVEV (reference sequence). J lost 0 bases, V lost 9 bases, and 10 bases had no gene match. This CDR3 contains 15 residues. CDR3 amino acids: CASPTGTGFSYEQYF. In nucleotides, the CDR3 is TGTGCCAGTCCTACCGGGACAGGCTTCTCCTACGAGCAGTACTTC.

The chain employs TRBV6-2 or TRBV6-3 and TRBJ1-1, with TRBD1 matching over 7 bases. From germline, CDR1 is MNHEY and CDR2 SVGEGT. This CDR3 has 15 residues. The junction had 4 bases not matched to a gene; V was cut back by 3 bases and J by 0 bases. The CDR3 sequence is CASSYPGTVNTEAFF. The CDR3 DNA reads TGTGCCAGCAGTTATCCCGGGACAGTGAACACTGAAGCTTTCTTT.

The chain joins TRBV11-2 to TRBJ2-1; D is unresolved. This CDR3 region has 11 residues. The germline gives CDR1 SGHAT, CDR2 FQNNGV. Trimming stripped 10 bases from V and 4 bases from J, with 8 bases between. The CDR3 loop reads CATTEYNEQFF. As DNA, the CDR3 is TGTGCCACGACGGAGTACAATGAGCAGTTCTTC.

The rearrangement joins TRBV28 to TRBJ2-3; 9 bases are shared with TRBD1. Germline V gene data show CDR1 as MDHEN and CDR2 as SYDVKM. This CDR3 spans 15 amino acids. V dropped 5 bases and J dropped 2; count of bases not matched to a gene: 5. In DNA form, the CDR3 reads TGTGCCAGCAGTCCCCGGACAGGGGTCACAGATACGCAGTATTTT. This codes for CASSPRTGVTDTQYF.

A single count supports this clone. V usage is TRBV5-6 and J usage is TRBJ2-7, with 8 bases aligning to TRBD1. The V segment lost 6 bases and the J segment 6 bases; nucleotides outside the gene matches: 11. Germline CDR1 is SGHDT and CDR2 is YYEEEE. This CDR3 is 14 amino acids long. The CDR3 region is CASKSGGAVGEQYF. The CDR3 coding sequence is TGTGCCAGCAAGTCAGGGGGCGCGGTGGGCGAGCAGTACTTC.

This chain connects TRBV6-6 to TRBJ1-5; D unresolved. The CDR3 covers 15 residues. V was pared by 6 bases and J by 6 bases, with 18 bases between. Per germline, CDR1 MNHNY and CDR2 SVGAGI (reference sequence). In DNA, the CDR3 is TGTGCCAGCAGACCAAGCGTCAGGACGACTCAGCCCCAGCATTTT. Translation gives CASRPSVRTTQPQHF.

This clone showed up just once. This chain joins TRBV2 and TRBJ1-1; 7 bases are shared with TRBD1. Per germline, CDR1 SNHLY and CDR2 FYNNEI. The trim removed 5 bases at V and 2 bases at J, leaving 5 bases unmatched. CDR3 length: 14 amino acids. The CDR3 loop is CASSPRQGNTEAFF. As DNA, the CDR3 is TGTGCCAGCAGTCCGCGACAGGGTAACACTGAAGCTTTCTTT.

The chain combines TRBV14 with TRBJ1-1; tentative D call: TRBD1 (5 bases). This CDR3 comprises 15 residues. V shed 0 bases and J shed 4 bases, with 12 bases lying between them. Germline V gene sequence: CDR1 SGHDN, CDR2 FVKESK. The CDR3 loop reads CASSQDYGGITEAFF. The CDR3 DNA follows: TGTGCCAGCAGCCAAGATTATGGGGGAATCACTGAAGCTTTCTTT.

The chain couples TRBV7-2 to TRBJ1-3; D is unclear. The CDR3 covers 14 residues. Germline CDR1 and CDR2: SGHTA and FQGNSA. V lost 5 bases to trimming and J lost 3 bases, with 11 bases between them. As DNA, the CDR3 is TGTGCCAGCAGCCGTGTCGGCTTTGGAAACACCATATATTTT. This codes for CASSRVGFGNTIYF.

As DNA, the CDR3 is TGTGCCAGCAGCGGCCAAGGACAGGGCGCCACTGAAGCTTTCTTT. It codes for CASSGQGQGATEAFF. This chain joins TRBV7-2 and TRBJ1-1; TRBD1 matches at 8 bases. Germline CDR1 SGHTA, CDR2 FQGNSA. CDR3 length equals 15 residues. J was trimmed by 4 bases and V by 5 bases; bases with no gene match: 9. The full variable domain, rest sourced from reference TRBV7-2 and TRBJ1-1, is GAGVSQSPSNKVTEKGKDVELRCDPISGHTALYWYRQSLGQGLEFLIYFQGNSAPDKSGLPSDRFSAERTGGSVSTLTIQRTQQEDSAVYLCASSGQGQGATEAFFGQGTRLTVV.

The table lists this clone with a few counts. The V call is TRBV28, the J call TRBJ1-2; D not resolved. Trimming pared 5 bases from V and 2 bases from J, leaving 15 bases between. CDR1 MDHEN and CDR2 SYDVKM come from the germline V gene. CDR3 size: 15 residues. The CDR3 sequence is CASSPNGGINYGYTF. The CDR3, as DNA: TGTGCCAGCAGTCCAAACGGAGGGATAAACTATGGCTACACCTTC.

The chain has TRBV6-1 and TRBJ2-7; D gene ambiguous. Trimming pared 1 base from V and 4 bases from J, leaving 8 bases between. Germline assignment: CDR1 MNHNS and CDR2 SASEGT. There are 13 residues in the CDR3. In nucleotides, the CDR3 is TGTGCCAGCAGTGAAGTCGACAAATACGAGCAGTACTTC. Translating it yields CASSEVDKYEQYF.

A single count supports this clone. This chain connects TRBV28 to TRBJ1-5; D remains ambiguous. Trimming left V 8 bases short and J 4 bases short, with 12 bases between. Germline V gene sequence: CDR1 MDHEN, CDR2 SYDVKM. The CDR3 has 13 amino acids. The CDR3 DNA sequence: TGTGCCAGCCAAGTCGTGGGGAATCAGCCCCAGCATTTT. Its protein product is CASQVVGNQPQHF.

CDR3 sequence reads: CSVGTGYGYTF. Written as DNA, the CDR3 is TGCAGCGTTGGAACAGGGTATGGCTACACCTTC. The chain joins TRBV29-1 to TRBJ1-2, with D possibly matching TRBD1 (6 bases). Germline lookup yields CDR1 SQVTM and CDR2 ANQGSEA. Trimming stripped 4 bases from V and 5 bases from J, with 8 bases between. There are 11 residues in the CDR3. Looking up the rest from reference TRBV29-1 and TRBJ1-2 gives the full variable domain: SAVISQKPSRDICQRGTSLTIQCQVDSQVTMMFWYRQQPGQSLTLIATANQGSEATYESGFVIDKFPISRPNLTFSTLTVSNMSPEDSSIYLCSVGTGYGYTFGSGTRLTVV.

The rearrangement links TRBV18 to TRBJ2-6; the match to TRBD1 covers 11 bases. The junction had 11 bases not matched to a gene; V was cut back by 5 bases and J by 2 bases. The length of the CDR3 is 19 residues. Looked up from germline, CDR1 is KGHSH and CDR2 is LQKENI. CDR3 DNA: TGTGCCAGCTCATCGGACAGGGGGCGAAACCTAACTGGGGCCAACGTCCTGACTTTC. Translating it yields CASSSDRGRNLTGANVLTF.

The rearrangement uses TRBV4-1 and TRBJ2-4; possibly TRBD1 for D (6 bases). Trimming took 1 base from V and 0 from J, leaving 10 bases between them. The CDR3 extends over 16 amino acids. Germline CDR1 is MGHRA and CDR2 is YSYEKL. The CDR3 DNA reads TGCGCCAGCAGCCAAGTGGGACAACTAGCCAAAAACATTCAGTACTTC. Protein: CASSQVGQLAKNIQYF.

This clone was picked up one time. This chain uses TRBV19 with TRBJ1-2, with TRBD1 identical over 10 bases. The J segment lost 2 bases and the V segment lost 5 bases, leaving 5 bases of the junction unmatched. Germline values: CDR1 LNHDA, CDR2 SQIVND (reference sequence). The CDR3 consists of 15 residues. The CDR3 DNA sequence: TGTGCCAGTAGTGGGGACAGGGGTTCGAACTATGGCTACACCTTC. Translation gives CASSGDRGSNYGYTF.

This clone has more than one count but fewer than ten. V and J are TRBV5-8 and TRBJ1-2, with 9 bases identical to TRBD1. This CDR3 comprises 18 residues. Germline V gene lookup returns CDR1 SGHTS and CDR2 YDEGEE. V shed 0 bases, J shed 6 bases, and the junction held 15 bases outside the gene matches. Here the CDR3 reads CASSLVFGTGRTQDGYTF. Here the CDR3 DNA reads TGTGCCAGCAGCTTGGTTTTCGGGACAGGGCGAACTCAAGATGGCTACACCTTC.

The chain carries TRBV18 and TRBJ2-5, with TRBD2 identical over 11 bases. The ends lost 6 bases at V and 4 bases at J; junction bases unmatched: 4. CDR3 length: 14 amino acids. The V gene's germline CDR1 is KGHSH and CDR2 LQKENI. For the CDR3, the DNA is TGTGCCAGCTCGGCTAGCGGGGGGTCAGAGACCCAGTACTTC. Its translation: CASSASGGSETQYF.

The rearrangement joins TRBV28 to TRBJ1-5; maybe TRBD1 (6 bases). There are 17 residues in the CDR3. V lost 10 bases to trimming and J lost 9 bases, with 31 bases between them. The germline V gene encodes CDR1 MDHEN and CDR2 SYDVKM. The CDR3: CATTPPGGFGDLGPQHF. CDR3 nucleotides: TGTGCCACTACCCCTCCGGGGGGCTTCGGGGATTTGGGGCCCCAGCATTTT. The full variable domain, with the rest looked up from reference TRBV28 and TRBJ1-5, is DVKVTQSSRYLVKRTGEKVFLECVQDMDHENMFWYRQDPGLGLRLIYFSYDVKMKEKGDIPEGYSVSREKKERFSLILESASTNQTSMYLCATTPPGGFGDLGPQHFGDGTRLSIL.

The chain joins TRBV10-3 to TRBJ1-1; a weak D match, TRBD1 (5 bases). The V end was cut by 2 bases, the J end by 5 bases, with 15 bases between. In germline, CDR1 is ENHRY, CDR2 SYGVKD. This CDR3 comprises 15 residues. The CDR3 is CAISEPTTGGTEAFF. DNA for the CDR3: TGTGCCATCAGTGAGCCTACAACTGGGGGGACTGAAGCTTTCTTT.

The chain links TRBV10-1 to TRBJ1-5; no reliable D call. V was shortened by 4 bases and J by 6 bases, with 10 bases between the two germline ends. The CDR3 sequence is 13 residues long. Germline CDR1 reads WNHNN; CDR2 reads SYGVQD (reference sequence). The CDR3 sequence is CASSGSRGQPQHF. The CDR3 nucleotides read TGCGCCAGCAGTGGATCCCGGGGTCAGCCCCAGCATTTT.

V usage is TRBV5-1 and J usage is TRBJ1-6, with 11 bases fitting TRBD1. J lost 3 bases, V lost 4 bases, and 6 bases had no gene match. Per the germline V gene, CDR1 is SGHRS and CDR2 is YFSETQ. The CDR3 covers 17 residues. The CDR3 loop reads CASSTGTGGFYNSPLHF. In DNA, the CDR3 is TGCGCCAGCAGCACGGGGACAGGGGGGTTCTATAATTCACCCCTCCACTTT.

This clone came up once. The chain is built from TRBV5-1 and TRBJ2-7, with 13 bases lining up with TRBD2. The CDR3 covers 15 residues. The V and J ends lost 4 bases and 1 base, in that order; junction bases with no gene match: 2. Germline loops: CDR1 SGHRS, CDR2 YFSETQ. The CDR3 spells CASSLGLAGSYEQYF. As DNA, the CDR3 is TGCGCCAGCAGCCTGGGACTAGCGGGGTCCTACGAGCAGTACTTC.

The chain has TRBV6-5 and TRBJ1-1, with a possible D match to TRBD1 (6 bases). Germline loops: CDR1 MNHEY, CDR2 SVGAGI. CDR3 length equals 14 residues. The V end lost 5 bases, the J end lost 6 bases, and 16 bases lay between the germline ends. The CDR3: CASSKSTGKPEAFF. DNA for the CDR3: TGTGCCAGCAGTAAATCCACAGGGAAACCTGAAGCTTTCTTT.

This clone has just one count. The chain joins TRBV7-2 to TRBJ2-7, with a possible D match to TRBD2 (5 bases). This CDR3 contains 15 residues. The V and J ends lost 1 base and 3 bases respectively, with 13 bases between them. In germline, CDR1 is SGHTA, CDR2 FQGNSA. CDR3 DNA sequence: TGTGCCAGCAGCTTAGGTAGAGGAGGAGGCTACGAGCAGTACTTC. Translating it yields CASSLGRGGGYEQYF.

The CDR3 nucleotides read TGTGCCAGCAGTTTTGGCGGACAGAACACTGAAGCTTTCTTT. This encodes CASSFGGQNTEAFF. The chain carries TRBV27 and TRBJ1-1; D possibly corresponds to TRBD1 (5 bases). Germline V gene data show CDR1 as MNHEY and CDR2 as SMNVEV (reference sequence). The germline V and J ends were trimmed by 3 bases and 1 base, with 9 bases remaining between them. This CDR3 has 14 amino acids.